The next 9 T cell receptor beta chains were all read from a single sample in a study of cytomegalovirus exposure and HLA in healthy donors. The PCR employed 60 Vbeta primers together with 13 Jbeta primers. Libraries were prepared by immunoSEQ multiplex PCR; TCRdb keeps only in-frame clonotypes and omits some of them. The data contain 100,000 to 150,000 clones, just under 80% of them singletons. Material: PBMCs. The receptors stem from a young man in good health and CMV-seronegative.

This clone was counted once. The junction does not match germline at one end; this may be a read error. This chain uses TRBV29-1 with TRBJ2-1; the D is unclear. Germline values: CDR1 SQVTM, CDR2 ANQGSEA. This CDR3 has 16 amino acids. CDR3 sequence: CSFEKVPISSYNEQFF. The CDR3 DNA reads TGCAGCTTTGAGAAAGTACCCATTAGCTCATACAATGAGCAGTTCTTC.

The chain combines TRBV9 with TRBJ2-3; D unclear. The CDR3 extends over 14 amino acids. V lost 2 bases and J lost 6, with 13 bases in between. Per germline, CDR1 SGDLS and CDR2 YYNGEE. CDR3: CASSVSPHMDTQYF. The CDR3, as DNA: TGTGCCAGCAGCGTGAGTCCTCATATGGATACGCAGTATTTT.

J is TRBJ2-2 and V is TRBV7-3, with 7 nucleotides matching TRBD1. V was clipped by 1 base and J by 0 bases; unmatched bases: 5. This CDR3 is 17 amino acids long. The V gene's germline CDR1 is SGHTA and CDR2 FQGTGA. CDR3 sequence (DNA): TGTGCCAGCAGCTTAAATCTTGGGACAGCGAACACCGGGGAGCTGTTTTTT. This sequence encodes CASSLNLGTANTGELFF.

This sequence joins TRBV30 and TRBJ2-4; the match to TRBD1 covers 8 bases. V was clipped by 2 bases and J by 2 bases; unmatched bases: 5. The CDR3 is 15 residues long. CDR1 GTSNPN and CDR2 SVGIG come from the germline V gene (reference sequence). This CDR3 reads CAWSLTGGPKNIQYF. Written as DNA, the CDR3 is TGTGCCTGGAGTCTCACAGGGGGTCCCAAAAACATTCAGTACTTC.

The rearrangement joins TRBV29-1 to TRBJ2-7; TRBD2 agrees at 9 bases. This CDR3 contains 18 residues. J was trimmed by 2 bases and V by 0 bases; bases with no gene match: 14. Germline V gene sequence: CDR1 SQVTM, CDR2 ANQGSEA. CDR3 nucleotide sequence: TGCAGCGTTGAAGATCGGGGGATCGGGGCGGGAGGGCCCTACGAGCAGTACTTC. Translating gives CSVEDRGIGAGGPYEQYF.

V gene TRBV6-6 combines with J gene TRBJ1-3; TRBD1 agrees at 7 bases. Germline V gene sequence: CDR1 MNHNY, CDR2 SVGAGI (reference sequence). The junction had 6 bases not matched to a gene; V was cut back by 6 bases and J by 1 base. The CDR3 is 15 amino acids. CDR3 DNA: TGTGCCAGCAGCCAGGGACAGCTTTCTGGAAACACCATATATTTT. This encodes CASSQGQLSGNTIYF.

The chain links TRBV30 to TRBJ1-2; D uncertain. The germline CDR1 and CDR2 sequences are GTSNPN and SVGIG (reference sequence). The CDR3 is 14 amino acids. V dropped 2 bases and J dropped 3 bases, with 13 bases sitting between them. The CDR3 is CAWSPPGWDYGYTF. The CDR3 DNA follows: TGTGCCTGGAGTCCCCCCGGGTGGGACTATGGCTACACCTTC.

The chain couples TRBV2 to TRBJ2-7; D not certain. From germline, CDR1 is SNHLY and CDR2 FYNNEI. Trimming pared 5 bases from V and 1 base from J, leaving 12 bases between. The CDR3 is 14 amino acids. CDR3 loop: CASSSPYGSYEQYF. CDR3 bases: TGTGCCAGCAGTTCCCCTTACGGGTCCTACGAGCAGTACTTC.

The chain uses TRBV28 and TRBJ1-2, with 7 bases matching TRBD1. J was trimmed by 0 bases and V by 7 bases; bases with no gene match: 8. This CDR3 region has 15 residues. CDR1 and CDR2 (germline): MDHEN, SYDVKM. CDR3 in DNA: TGTGCCAGCAAGGGGGCAGCCGTATCTAACTATGGCTACACCTTC. This translates into CASKGAAVSNYGYTF.